This T cell receptor (beta chain) was sequenced in a study of T-cell reconstitution after alpha-beta-depleted transplantation in children. Whole-study findings and limits: T-cell numbers and diversity, one year after transplant, stemmed largely from T cells that were newly produced. Diversity of TCRbeta at day 60 was high in some patients, arising from surviving recipient T cells and thymic progenitors. Several hundred expanded graft clones reportedly gave rise to the alpha-beta T cells present about two months after transplant.

Unique molecular identifiers were incorporated when the TCRbeta library was constructed. TCRdb used MiXCR to reprocess the PCR reads, holding one entry per CDR3 protein. Here the sample spans approximately 31,000 distinct CDR3 sequences, roughly 6.5% being singletons. Many counts were recorded for this clonotype. The target antigen is unknown. Sequenced here: peripheral blood, sampled 60 days after TCRalphabeta/CD19-depleted stem cell transplant. This clonotype originated in a child under two years old who had a stem cell transplant for acute myeloid leukemia, so the T cells may come from the graft donor.

For the CDR3, the DNA is TGTGCCAGCAGGTCCTGGGACTACGAGCAGTACTTC. Translated, it gives CASRSWDYEQYF. The chain carries TRBV7-9 and TRBJ2-7; no reliable D call. The V gene lost 6 bases and the J gene lost 3 bases, with 9 bases spanning the gap. Looked up from germline, CDR1 is SEHNR and CDR2 is FQNEAQ (reference sequence). The CDR3 extends over 12 amino acids.